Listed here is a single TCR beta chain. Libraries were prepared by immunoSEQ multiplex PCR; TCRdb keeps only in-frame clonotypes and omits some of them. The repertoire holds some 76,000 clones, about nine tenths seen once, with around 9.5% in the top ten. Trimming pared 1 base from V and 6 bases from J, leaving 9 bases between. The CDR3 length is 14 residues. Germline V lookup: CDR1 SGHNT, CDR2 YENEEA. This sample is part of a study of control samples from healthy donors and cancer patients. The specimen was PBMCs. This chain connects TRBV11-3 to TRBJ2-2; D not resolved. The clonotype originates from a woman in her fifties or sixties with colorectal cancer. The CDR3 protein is CASSLGNPAGELFF. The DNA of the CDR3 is TGTGCCAGCAGCTTAGGGAATCCCGCCGGGGAGCTGTTTTTT.